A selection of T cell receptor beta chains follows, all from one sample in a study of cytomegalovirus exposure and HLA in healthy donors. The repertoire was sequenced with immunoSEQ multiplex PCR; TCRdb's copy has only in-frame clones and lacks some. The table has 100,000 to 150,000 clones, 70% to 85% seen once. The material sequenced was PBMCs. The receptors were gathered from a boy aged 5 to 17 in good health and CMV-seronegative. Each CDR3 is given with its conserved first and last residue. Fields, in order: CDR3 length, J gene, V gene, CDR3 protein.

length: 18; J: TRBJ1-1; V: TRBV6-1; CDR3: CASSEEVRPRNRNTEAFF
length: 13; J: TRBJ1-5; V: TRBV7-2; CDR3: CASSHGSNQPQHF
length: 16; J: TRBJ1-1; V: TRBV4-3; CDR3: CASSQEPGEGSTEAFF
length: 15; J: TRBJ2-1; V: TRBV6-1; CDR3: CASSENGEGYNEQFF
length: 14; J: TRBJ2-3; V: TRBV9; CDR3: CASSVVALGDTQYF
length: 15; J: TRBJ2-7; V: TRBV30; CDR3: CAWQTSGDSAYEQYF
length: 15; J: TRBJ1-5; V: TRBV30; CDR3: CAWSRGQGAAQPQHF
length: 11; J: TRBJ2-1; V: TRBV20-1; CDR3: CSARRGNEQFF
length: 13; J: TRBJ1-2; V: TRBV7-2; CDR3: CASSTRQTDGYPF
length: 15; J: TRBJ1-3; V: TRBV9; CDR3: CASSVGLGAGNTIYF
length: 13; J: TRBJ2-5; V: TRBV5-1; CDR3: CASTPPGKETQYF
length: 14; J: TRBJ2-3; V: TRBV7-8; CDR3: CASSFKRGTDTQYF
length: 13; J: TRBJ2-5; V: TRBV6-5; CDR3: CASSYFLQETQYF
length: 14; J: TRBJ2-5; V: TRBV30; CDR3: CAWSRQGLSETQYF
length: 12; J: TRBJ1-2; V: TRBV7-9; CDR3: CASSLDRDGYTF
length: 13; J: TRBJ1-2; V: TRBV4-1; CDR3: CASSQVMGHGYTF
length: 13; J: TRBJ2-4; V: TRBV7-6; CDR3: CASSSGPLNIQYF
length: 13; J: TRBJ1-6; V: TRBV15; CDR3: CATSRGGDSPLHF
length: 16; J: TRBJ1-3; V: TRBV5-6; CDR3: CASSRSLISSGNTIYF
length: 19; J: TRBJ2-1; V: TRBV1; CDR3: CTSSQDRGGRKRWDNEQFF
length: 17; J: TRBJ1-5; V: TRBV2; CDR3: CASSTDRVGLGNQPQHF
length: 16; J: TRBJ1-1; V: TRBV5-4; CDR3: CASSPQRTGGATEAFF
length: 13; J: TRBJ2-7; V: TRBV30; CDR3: CAWAGLGIRLGGF
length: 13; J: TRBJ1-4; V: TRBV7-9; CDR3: CASSLGEGEKLFF
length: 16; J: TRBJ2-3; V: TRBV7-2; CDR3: CASSLAGVGGTDTQYF
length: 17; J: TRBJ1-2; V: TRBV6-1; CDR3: CASSALPGLGGNYGYTF
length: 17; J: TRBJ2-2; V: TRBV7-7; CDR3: CASSLRTGSTNTGELFF
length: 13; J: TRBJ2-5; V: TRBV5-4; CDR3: CASSFPKRETQYF
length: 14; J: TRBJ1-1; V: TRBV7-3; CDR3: CASSSQGPNTEAFF
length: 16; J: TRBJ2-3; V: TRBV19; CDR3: CASSIEREGLTDTQYF
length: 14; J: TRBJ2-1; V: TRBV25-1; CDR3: CASSDRGSYNEQFF
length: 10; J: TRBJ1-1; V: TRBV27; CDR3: CASRADEAFF
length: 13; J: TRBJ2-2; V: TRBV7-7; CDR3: CASSLGTAGELFF
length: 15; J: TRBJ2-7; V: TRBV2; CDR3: CASSDPRAVSYEQYF
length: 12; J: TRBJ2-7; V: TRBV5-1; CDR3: CASSPRGHEQYF
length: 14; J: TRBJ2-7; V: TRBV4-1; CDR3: CASSTRQGTYEQYF
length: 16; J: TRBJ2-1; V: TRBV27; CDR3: CASSLSAGSSYNEQFF
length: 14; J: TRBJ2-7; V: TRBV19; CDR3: CASSIGGQTYEQYF
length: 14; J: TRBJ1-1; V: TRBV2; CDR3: CASSGTALNTEAFF
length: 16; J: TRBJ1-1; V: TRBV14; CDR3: CASSLLMTALNTEAFF
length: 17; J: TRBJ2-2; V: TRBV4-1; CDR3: CASSAIDMGLNTGELFF
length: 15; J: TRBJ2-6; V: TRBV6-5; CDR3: CASSSDFSGANVLTF
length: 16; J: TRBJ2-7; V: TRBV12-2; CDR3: CASRLSLCGHPYEQYF
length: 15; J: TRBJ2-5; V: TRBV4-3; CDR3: CASSRRDGLGETQYF
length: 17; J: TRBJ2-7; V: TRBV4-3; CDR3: CASSQEPGTGGLYEQYF
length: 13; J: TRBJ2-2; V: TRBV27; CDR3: CASSTDSSGELFF